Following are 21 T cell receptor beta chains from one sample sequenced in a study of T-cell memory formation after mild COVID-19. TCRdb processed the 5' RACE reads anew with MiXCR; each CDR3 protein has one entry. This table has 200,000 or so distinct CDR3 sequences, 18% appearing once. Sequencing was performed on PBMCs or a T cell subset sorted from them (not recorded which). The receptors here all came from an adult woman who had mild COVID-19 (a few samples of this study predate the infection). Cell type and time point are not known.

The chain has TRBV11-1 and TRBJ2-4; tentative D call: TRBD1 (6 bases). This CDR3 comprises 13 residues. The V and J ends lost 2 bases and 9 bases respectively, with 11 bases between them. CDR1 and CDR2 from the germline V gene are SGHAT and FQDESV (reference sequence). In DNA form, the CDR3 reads TGTGCCAGCAGCTTATTAGGGGGAGTCATTCAGTACTTC. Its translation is CASSLLGGVIQYF.

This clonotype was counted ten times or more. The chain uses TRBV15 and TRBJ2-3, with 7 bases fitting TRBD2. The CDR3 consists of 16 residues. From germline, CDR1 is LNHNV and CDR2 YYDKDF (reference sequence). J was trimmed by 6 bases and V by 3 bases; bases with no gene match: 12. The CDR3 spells CATSRGSSGVGDTQYF. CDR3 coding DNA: TGTGCCACCAGCAGGGGCTCTAGCGGAGTGGGCGATACGCAGTATTTT. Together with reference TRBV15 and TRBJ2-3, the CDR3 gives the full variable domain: DAMVIQNPRYQVTQFGKPVTLSCSQTLNHNVMYWYQQKSSQAPKLLFHYYDKDFNNEADTPDNFQSRRPNTSFCFLDIRSPGLGDTAMYLCATSRGSSGVGDTQYFGPGTRLTVL.

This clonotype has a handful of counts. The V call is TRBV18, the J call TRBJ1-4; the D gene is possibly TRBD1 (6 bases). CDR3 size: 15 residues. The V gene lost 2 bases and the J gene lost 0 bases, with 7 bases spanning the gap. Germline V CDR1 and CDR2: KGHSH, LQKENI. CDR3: CASSPEGATNEKLFF. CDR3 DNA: TGTGCCAGCTCACCAGAGGGGGCAACTAATGAAAAACTGTTTTTT.

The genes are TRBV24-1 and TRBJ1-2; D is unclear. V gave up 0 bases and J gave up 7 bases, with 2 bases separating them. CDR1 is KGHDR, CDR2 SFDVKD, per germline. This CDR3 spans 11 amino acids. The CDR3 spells CATSDLLGYTF. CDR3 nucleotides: TGTGCCACCAGTGATTTGCTTGGCTACACCTTC.

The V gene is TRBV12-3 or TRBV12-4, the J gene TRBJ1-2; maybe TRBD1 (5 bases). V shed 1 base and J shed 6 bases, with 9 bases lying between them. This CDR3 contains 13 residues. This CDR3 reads CASSLGQHNGYTF. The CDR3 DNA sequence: TGTGCCAGCAGTTTAGGACAGCACAATGGCTACACCTTC.

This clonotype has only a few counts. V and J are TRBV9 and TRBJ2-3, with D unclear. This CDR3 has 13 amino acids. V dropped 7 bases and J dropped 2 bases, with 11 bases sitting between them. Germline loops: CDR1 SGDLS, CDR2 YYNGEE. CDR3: CASGETNTDTQYF. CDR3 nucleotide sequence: TGTGCCAGCGGGGAAACTAACACAGATACGCAGTATTTT.

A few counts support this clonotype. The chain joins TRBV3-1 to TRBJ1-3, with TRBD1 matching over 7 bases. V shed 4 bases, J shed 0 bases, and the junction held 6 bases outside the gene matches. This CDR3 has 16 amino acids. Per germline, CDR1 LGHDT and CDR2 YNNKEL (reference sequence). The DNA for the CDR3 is TGTGCCAGCAGCCCCCGGGACAGCAGCTCTGGAAACACCATATATTTT. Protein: CASSPRDSSSGNTIYF. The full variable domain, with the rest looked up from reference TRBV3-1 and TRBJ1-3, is DTAVSQTPKYLVTQMGNDKSIKCEQNLGHDTMYWYKQDSKKFLKIMFSYNNKELIINETVPNRFSPKSPDKAHLNLHINSLELGDSAVYFCASSPRDSSSGNTIYFGEGSWLTVV.

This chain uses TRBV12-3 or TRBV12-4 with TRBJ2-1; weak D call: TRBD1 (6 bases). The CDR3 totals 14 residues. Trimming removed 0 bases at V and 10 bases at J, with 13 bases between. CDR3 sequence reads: CASSLAGASREQFF. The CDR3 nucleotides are TGTGCCAGCAGTTTAGCGGGGGCCTCCAGGGAGCAGTTCTTC.

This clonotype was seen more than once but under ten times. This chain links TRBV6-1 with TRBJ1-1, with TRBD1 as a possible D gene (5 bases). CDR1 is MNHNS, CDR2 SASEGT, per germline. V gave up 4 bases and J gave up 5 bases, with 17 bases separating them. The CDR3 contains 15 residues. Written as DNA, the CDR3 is TGTGCCAGCAGTGGGGCAGGGTTAGGATGGACTGAAGCTTTCTTT. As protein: CASSGAGLGWTEAFF.

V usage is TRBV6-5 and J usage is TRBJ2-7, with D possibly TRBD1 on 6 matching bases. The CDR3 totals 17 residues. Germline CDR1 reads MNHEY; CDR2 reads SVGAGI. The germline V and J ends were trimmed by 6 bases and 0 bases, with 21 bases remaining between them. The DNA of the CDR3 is TGTGCCAGCAGCGGAGCCCGGTTGACAGGCTACTCCTACGAGCAGTACTTC. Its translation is CASSGARLTGYSYEQYF.

Here the CDR3 reads CASSHTRGDTGELFF. The CDR3 nucleotides read TGCGCCAGCAGCCATACCAGGGGTGACACCGGGGAGCTGTTTTTT. The gene calls are TRBV5-1 and TRBJ2-2; D is perhaps TRBD1 (6 bases). In germline, CDR1 is SGHRS, CDR2 YFSETQ. The CDR3 consists of 15 residues. The V and J ends lost 4 bases and 3 bases respectively, with 13 bases between them.

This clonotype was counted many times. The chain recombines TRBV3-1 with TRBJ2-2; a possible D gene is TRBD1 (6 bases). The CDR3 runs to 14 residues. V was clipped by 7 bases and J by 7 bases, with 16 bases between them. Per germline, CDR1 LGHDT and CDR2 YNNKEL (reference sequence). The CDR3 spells CASTRTVSSGELFF. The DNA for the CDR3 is TGTGCCAGCACCCGGACAGTCTCAAGCGGGGAGCTGTTTTTT.

The CDR3 nucleotides read TGTGCCAGCACCCCCAGCGTATCTGGGGCCAACGTCCTGACTTTC. Translating gives CASTPSVSGANVLTF. The chain couples TRBV6-2 or TRBV6-3 to TRBJ2-6; D is unclear. The length of the CDR3 is 15 residues. Germline V gene data show CDR1 as MNHEY and CDR2 as SVGEGT. With 7 bases removed from V and 1 base from J, the gap between germline ends came to 11 bases.

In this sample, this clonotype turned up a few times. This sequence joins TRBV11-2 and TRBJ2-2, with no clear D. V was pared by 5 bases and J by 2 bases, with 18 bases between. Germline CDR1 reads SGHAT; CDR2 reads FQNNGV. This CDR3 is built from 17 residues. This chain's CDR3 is CASSRVGLAVNTGELFF. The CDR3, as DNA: TGTGCCAGCAGCCGCGTGGGTTTGGCGGTTAACACCGGGGAGCTGTTTTTT.

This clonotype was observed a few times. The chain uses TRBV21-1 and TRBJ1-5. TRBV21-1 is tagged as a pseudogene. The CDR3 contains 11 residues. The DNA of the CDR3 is TGTGCCAGCAACATAATATCAATCCAGCATTTT. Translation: CASNIISIQHF.

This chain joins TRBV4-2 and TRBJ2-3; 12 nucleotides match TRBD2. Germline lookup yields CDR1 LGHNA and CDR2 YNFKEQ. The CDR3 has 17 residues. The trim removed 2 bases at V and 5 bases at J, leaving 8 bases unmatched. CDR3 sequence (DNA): TGTGCCAGCAGCCAATTATCGACTAGCGGGAGCCTAGATACGCAGTATTTT. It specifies CASSQLSTSGSLDTQYF.

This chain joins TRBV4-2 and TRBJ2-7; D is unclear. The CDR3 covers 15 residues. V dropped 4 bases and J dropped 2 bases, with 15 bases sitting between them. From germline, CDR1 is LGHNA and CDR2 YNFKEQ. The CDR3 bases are TGTGCCAGCAGCCGCCGAGGACCGGAGACCTACGAGCAGTACTTC. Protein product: CASSRRGPETYEQYF.

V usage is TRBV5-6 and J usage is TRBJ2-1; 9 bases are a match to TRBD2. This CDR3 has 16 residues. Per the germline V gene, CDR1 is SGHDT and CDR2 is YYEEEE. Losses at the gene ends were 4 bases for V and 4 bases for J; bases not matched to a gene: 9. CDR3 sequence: CASSLRSGGGYNEQFF. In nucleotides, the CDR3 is TGTGCCAGCAGCCTACGTAGCGGGGGAGGATACAATGAGCAGTTCTTC.

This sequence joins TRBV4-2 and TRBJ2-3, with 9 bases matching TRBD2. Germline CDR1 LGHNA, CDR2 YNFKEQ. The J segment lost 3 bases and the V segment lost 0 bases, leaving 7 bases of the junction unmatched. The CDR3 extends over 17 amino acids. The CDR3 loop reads CASSQDTSGPMTDTQYF. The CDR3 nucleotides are TGTGCCAGCAGCCAAGATACTAGCGGGCCAATGACAGATACGCAGTATTTT.

The CDR3 DNA reads as TGTGCCAGCAGCCAAGGCCGAGGGAGGGGTCCCAGCTCCTACGAGCAGTACTTC. Protein: CASSQGRGRGPSSYEQYF. The V and J genes are TRBV4-2 and TRBJ2-7, with TRBD2 matching 7 bases. V shed 1 base and J 0 bases; nucleotides not matched to a gene: 12. Germline loops: CDR1 LGHNA, CDR2 YNFKEQ. The CDR3 covers 18 residues.

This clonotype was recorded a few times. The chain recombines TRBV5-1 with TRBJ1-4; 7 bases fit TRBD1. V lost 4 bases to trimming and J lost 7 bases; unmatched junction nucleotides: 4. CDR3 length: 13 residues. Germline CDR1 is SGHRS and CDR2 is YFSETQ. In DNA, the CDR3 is TGCGCCAGCAGCGCCGGGACAGTTGAAAAACTGTTTTTT. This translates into CASSAGTVEKLFF.